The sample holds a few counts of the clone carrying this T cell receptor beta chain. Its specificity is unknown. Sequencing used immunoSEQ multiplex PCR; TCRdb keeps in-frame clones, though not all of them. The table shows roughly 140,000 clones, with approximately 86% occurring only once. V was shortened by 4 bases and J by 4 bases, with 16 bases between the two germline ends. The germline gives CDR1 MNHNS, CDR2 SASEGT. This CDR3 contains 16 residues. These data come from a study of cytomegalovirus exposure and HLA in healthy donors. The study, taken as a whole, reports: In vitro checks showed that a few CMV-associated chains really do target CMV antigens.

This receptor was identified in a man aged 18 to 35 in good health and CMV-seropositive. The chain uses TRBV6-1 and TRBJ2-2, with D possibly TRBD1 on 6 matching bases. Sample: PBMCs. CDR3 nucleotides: TGTGCCAGCAGTGTGGACAGCGTCCCTACCACCGGGGAGCTGTTTTTT. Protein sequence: CASSVDSVPTTGELFF.